These 13 T cell receptor beta chains were all obtained from the same sample, sequenced in a study of cytomegalovirus exposure and HLA in healthy donors. The study ran its PCR with 60 Vbeta and 13 Jbeta primers. Only in-frame clones appear in the TCRdb table, and some are missing; sequencing was by immunoSEQ multiplex PCR. The sample includes around 150,000 clones, roughly 80% of them seen just once. The sequencing input was PBMCs. These receptors originate from a male donor in good health and CMV-seropositive.

The chain uses TRBV15 and TRBJ2-6; TRBD1 might be the D (6 bases). The germline V and J ends were trimmed by 8 bases and 2 bases, with 16 bases remaining between them. Germline V gene data show CDR1 as LNHNV and CDR2 as YYDKDF (reference sequence). The CDR3 covers 16 residues. CDR3 coding DNA: TGTGCCACCGGTGATGGGACACCGGCTGGGGCCAACGTCCTGACTTTC. Translating it yields CATGDGTPAGANVLTF.

The gene calls are TRBV6-5 and TRBJ2-1; 11 bases match TRBD2. The length of the CDR3 is 15 residues. V trimming: 7 bases; J trimming: 4 bases; junction bases outside the gene matches: 6. CDR1 is MNHEY, CDR2 SVGAGI, per germline. CDR3 bases: TGTGCCAGCATTTTAGCGGGAGGGCCGTACAATGAGCAGTTCTTC. Translated, it gives CASILAGGPYNEQFF.

This clone was detected once. The V gene is TRBV9, the J gene TRBJ2-3; maybe TRBD2 (5 bases). CDR3 size: 18 residues. CDR1 and CDR2 from the germline V gene are SGDLS and YYNGEE. Trimming removed 0 bases at V and 4 bases at J, with 21 bases between. The CDR3 bases are TGTGCCAGCAGCGTAGCAGGTCGATTGAGGGCCGGGGCAGATACGCAGTATTTT. Translated, it gives CASSVAGRLRAGADTQYF.

The chain has TRBV28 and TRBJ2-2; 7 nucleotides align to TRBD2. Germline trimming cut 6 bases from V and 0 bases from J; bases unmatched to any gene: 7. This CDR3 spans 16 amino acids. The germline V gene encodes CDR1 MDHEN and CDR2 SYDVKM. Here the CDR3 DNA reads TGTGCCAGCAGGCCTACTAGCGCCGCGAACACCGGGGAGCTGTTTTTT. This gives the protein CASRPTSAANTGELFF.

The V and J genes are TRBV19 and TRBJ2-1; no definite D call. The CDR3 covers 14 residues. The germline V and J ends were trimmed by 6 bases and 1 base, with 10 bases remaining between them. Germline V gene data show CDR1 as LNHDA and CDR2 as SQIVND (reference sequence). The CDR3 is CASREGGSYNEQFF. CDR3 nucleotides: TGTGCCAGTAGGGAAGGCGGATCCTACAATGAGCAGTTCTTC. Drawing the rest from reference TRBV19 and TRBJ2-1, the complete variable domain is DGGITQSPKYLFRKEGQNVTLSCEQNLNHDAMYWYRQDPGQGLRLIYYSQIVNDFQKGDIAEGYSVSREKKESFPLTVTSAQKNPTAFYLCASREGGSYNEQFFGPGTRLTVL.

The chain recombines TRBV7-9 with TRBJ1-6; 9 positions agree with TRBD1. Germline V gene data show CDR1 as SEHNR and CDR2 as FQNEAQ (reference sequence). This CDR3 contains 15 residues. The V gene end was trimmed by 5 bases and the J gene end by 8 bases; junction bases not matched to a gene: 7. The chain's CDR3 is CASSHIQGADSPLHF. The CDR3 region has the DNA TGTGCCAGCAGCCACATACAGGGGGCTGATTCACCCCTCCACTTT. The whole variable domain, filled in from reference TRBV7-9 and TRBJ1-6, reads DTGVSQNPRHKITKRGQNVTFRCDPISEHNRLYWYRQTLGQGPEFLTYFQNEAQLEKSRLLSDRFSAERPKGSFSTLEIQRTEQGDSAMYLCASSHIQGADSPLHFGNGTRLTVT.

The J gene is TRBJ1-2, the V gene TRBV4-3; D is perhaps TRBD1 (5 bases). CDR1 and CDR2 (germline): LGHNA, YSLEER. V lost 5 bases and J lost 3, with 13 bases in between. The CDR3 consists of 14 residues. The CDR3 DNA reads TGCGCCAGCAGCAAAGCAGGGAAGGACTATGGCTACACCTTC. Translated, it gives CASSKAGKDYGYTF.

The rearrangement joins TRBV13 to TRBJ2-2; no definite D call. The CDR3 is 14 amino acids. V shed 3 bases and J shed 1 base, with 6 bases lying between them. CDR1 and CDR2 (germline): PRHDT, FYEKMQ (reference sequence). The CDR3 loop reads CASSFAENTGELFF. CDR3 nucleotide sequence: TGTGCCAGCAGCTTTGCAGAGAACACCGGGGAGCTGTTTTTT.

The chain recombines TRBV19 with TRBJ1-5; maybe TRBD1 (5 bases). V was clipped by 4 bases and J by 9 bases, with 13 bases between them. There are 13 residues in the CDR3. Germline assignment: CDR1 LNHDA and CDR2 SQIVND (reference sequence). The CDR3 loop is CASSRYQGRPQHF. In nucleotides, the CDR3 is TGTGCCAGTAGTAGATATCAGGGAAGGCCCCAGCATTTT. Combining the CDR3 with reference TRBV19 and TRBJ1-5 gives the whole variable domain DGGITQSPKYLFRKEGQNVTLSCEQNLNHDAMYWYRQDPGQGLRLIYYSQIVNDFQKGDIAEGYSVSREKKESFPLTVTSAQKNPTAFYLCASSRYQGRPQHFGDGTRLSIL.

The rearrangement joins TRBV5-5 to TRBJ1-2, with no clear D. Germline values: CDR1 SGHKS, CDR2 YYEKEE (reference sequence). This CDR3 contains 12 residues. Trimming removed 3 bases at V and 11 bases at J, with 14 bases between. Here the CDR3 DNA reads TGTGCCAGCAGCTATTTGGCAGGAATGTACACCTTC. Its translation: CASSYLAGMYTF.

The V call is TRBV10-1, the J call TRBJ2-4; 9 bases line up with TRBD2. The CDR3 length is 13 residues. The ends lost 2 bases at V and 11 bases at J; junction bases unmatched: 4. The germline V gene has CDR1 WNHNN and CDR2 SYGVQD (reference sequence). This CDR3 is CASSEGGGGLQYF. The CDR3 DNA reads TGCGCCAGCAGTGAGGGCGGGGGGGGACTTCAGTACTTC.

The rearrangement uses TRBV7-2 and TRBJ2-5, with D maybe TRBD2 (5 bases). The CDR3 runs to 15 residues. Trimming took 2 bases from V and 5 from J, leaving 15 bases between them. The germline V gene has CDR1 SGHTA and CDR2 FQGNSA. The chain's CDR3 is CASSLSGSRTETQYF. CDR3 sequence (DNA): TGTGCCAGCAGCTTAAGCGGTTCCCGAACGGAGACCCAGTACTTC.

This rearrangement joins TRBV10-1 to TRBJ2-1; the match to TRBD2 covers 11 bases. CDR1 and CDR2 from the germline V gene are WNHNN and SYGVQD (reference sequence). This CDR3 is 15 amino acids long. Losses at the gene ends were 4 bases for V and 9 bases for J; bases not matched to a gene: 8. The CDR3 DNA is TGCGCCAGCAGTGTCTCCACTAGCGGGAGTGGTGAGCAGTTCTTC. This codes for CASSVSTSGSGEQFF.